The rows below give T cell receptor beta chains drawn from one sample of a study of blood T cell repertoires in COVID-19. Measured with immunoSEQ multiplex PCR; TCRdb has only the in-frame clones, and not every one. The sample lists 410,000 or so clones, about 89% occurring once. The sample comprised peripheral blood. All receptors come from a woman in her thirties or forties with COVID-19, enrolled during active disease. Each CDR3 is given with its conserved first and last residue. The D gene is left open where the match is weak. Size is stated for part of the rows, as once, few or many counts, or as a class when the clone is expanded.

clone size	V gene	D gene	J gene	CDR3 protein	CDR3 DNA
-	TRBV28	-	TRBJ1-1	CASSRQDLLNTEAFF	TGTGCCAGCAGCCGACAGGATCTTTTGAACACTGAAGCTTTCTTT
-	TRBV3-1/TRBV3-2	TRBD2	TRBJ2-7	CASSPPGLASYEQYF	TGTGCCAGCTCTCCACCGGGACTAGCGTCCTACGAGCAGTACTTC
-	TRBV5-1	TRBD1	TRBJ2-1	CASSLGDDRVTYNEQFF	TGCGCCAGCAGCTTGGGGGACGACAGGGTAACCTACAATGAGCAGTTCTTC
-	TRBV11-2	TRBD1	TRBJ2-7	CASSADRLSYEQYF	TGTGCCAGCAGCGCGGACAGGCTGAGCTACGAGCAGTACTTC
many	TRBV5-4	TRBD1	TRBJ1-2	CASSLEGALANYGYTF	TGTGCCAGCAGCTTGGAGGGGGCTTTGGCTAACTATGGCTACACCTTC
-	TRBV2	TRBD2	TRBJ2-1	CASIWTSGGANEQFF	TGTGCCAGCATCTGGACTAGCGGGGGGGCCAATGAGCAGTTCTTC
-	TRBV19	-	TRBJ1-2	CASSIGDSRANYGYTF	TGTGCCAGTAGTATAGGAGACAGCCGAGCGAACTATGGCTACACCTTC
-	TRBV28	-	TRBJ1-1	CASSPVGGNTEAFF	TGTGCCAGCAGTCCAGTCGGAGGGAACACTGAAGCTTTCTTT
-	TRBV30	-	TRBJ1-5	CAWSAGGNQPQHF	TGTGCCTGGAGTGCAGGGGGCAATCAGCCCCAGCATTTT
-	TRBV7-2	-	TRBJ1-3	CASSLQEPGNTIYF	TGTGCCAGCAGCTTACAAGAGCCCGGAAACACCATATATTTT
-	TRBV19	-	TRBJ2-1	CASSIGPKRAAYNEQFF	TGTGCCAGTAGTATAGGACCCAAGCGGGCGGCCTACAATGAGCAGTTCTTC